A selection of T cell receptor beta chains follows, all from one sample in a study of OX40 agonist ivuxolimab in advanced cancers. TCRdb keeps only in-frame clones here, not all; method: immunoSEQ multiplex PCR. The sample holds fewer than 70,000 clones, around 90% seen once. Sequencing used CD4+ or CD8+ T cells sorted from blood, obtained in a trial of the OX40 agonist ivuxolimab. These receptors all come from an adult with an advanced solid tumor such as melanoma, head and neck, liver or kidney cancer. Each CDR3 is given with its conserved first and last residue. The D gene is left open where the match is weak. The listing skips clone size in some rows; elsewhere it reads once, few, many or a size class.

CDR3 protein	CDR3 DNA	D gene	V gene	J gene	clone size
CASSQSRGVSGEETQYF	TGCGCCAGCAGCCAATCGAGGGGGGTTAGCGGGGAAGAGACCCAGTACTTC	TRBD2	TRBV4-1	TRBJ2-5	-
CASSRGGTNQPQHF	TGTGCCAGCAGCCGTGGGGGTACGAATCAGCCCCAGCATTTT	-	TRBV7-2	TRBJ1-5	-
CATAGKGSKKNEQFF	TGTGCCACCGCGGGTAAGGGGTCTAAAAAAAATGAGCAGTTCTTC	-	TRBV2	TRBJ2-1	-
CASSLAVAGDYEQYF	TGTGCCAGCAGCTTGGCGGTAGCGGGAGACTACGAGCAGTACTTC	TRBD2	TRBV5-5	TRBJ2-7	-
CASGLSQGAGAGYTF	TGTGCTAGTGGTTTATCTCAGGGGGCGGGGGCTGGCTACACCTTC	TRBD1	TRBV12-5	TRBJ1-2	-
CASSNTGGTTQETQYF	TGCGCCAGCAGCAATACCGGAGGGACCACCCAAGAGACCCAGTACTTC	-	TRBV5-1	TRBJ2-5	-
CAISEIAGGASGGYEQYF	TGTGCCATCAGTGAGATAGCGGGGGGTGCGTCGGGAGGCTACGAGCAGTACTTC	TRBD2	TRBV10-3	TRBJ2-7	-
CASSYSGGLYNEQFF	TGTGCCAGCAGTTACTCGGGCGGACTCTACAATGAGCAGTTCTTC	-	TRBV6-6	TRBJ2-1	-
CATTRGSGANVLTF	TGTGCCACCACCAGGGGTTCTGGGGCCAACGTCCTGACTTTC	-	TRBV6-6	TRBJ2-6	-
CASSVTGASRGPQHF	TGTGCCAGCAGCGTGACGGGAGCGTCCCGTGGGCCCCAGCATTTT	-	TRBV5-4	TRBJ1-5	-
CAWSRGLGLGRETQYF	TGTGCCTGGAGTCGAGGCCTAGGACTAGGTCGGGAGACCCAGTACTTC	TRBD2	TRBV30	TRBJ2-5	-
CASTWGGVDSPLHF	TGTGCCAGCACCTGGGGGGGGGTGGATTCACCCCTCCACTTT	-	TRBV6-5	TRBJ1-6	-
CASSFIGVNTGELFF	TGTGCCAGCAGCTTCATAGGGGTGAACACCGGGGAGCTGTTTTTT	-	TRBV5-4	TRBJ2-2	-
CASSLGQGATNEKLFF	TGCGCCAGCAGCTTGGGACAGGGAGCAACTAATGAAAAACTGTTTTTT	TRBD1	TRBV5-1	TRBJ1-4	-
CASSPDKNYGYTF	TGTGCCAGCAGCCCGGACAAGAACTATGGCTACACCTTC	-	TRBV7-2	TRBJ1-2	-
CASSLVQSNTEAFF	TGCGCCAGCAGCTTGGTGCAGTCGAACACTGAAGCTTTCTTT	-	TRBV5-1	TRBJ1-1	-
CASSKDSYGYTF	TGTGCCAGCAGCAAAGACAGTTATGGCTACACCTTC	-	TRBV5-4	TRBJ1-2	few
CAWKRTTNEKLFF	TGTGCCTGGAAGCGTACAACTAATGAAAAACTGTTTTTT	-	TRBV30	TRBJ1-4	-
CSVEERIGQSNQPQHF	TGCAGCGTTGAAGAAAGAATAGGACAGAGCAATCAGCCCCAGCATTTT	-	TRBV29-1	TRBJ1-5	-